Listed here are 31 T cell receptor beta chains from one sample, sequenced in a study of cytomegalovirus exposure and HLA in healthy donors (dated by TCRdb to between 2016 and 2019). Library method: the immunoSEQ multiplex PCR assay. A mixture of 60 forward primers for TCR Vbeta segments and 13 reverse primers for TCR Jbeta segments was used in the multiplex PCR. Entries here come from immuneACCESS through TCRdb and include only in-frame sequences with V and J called. Some clones fail to appear in such tables; in the studies checked, an unresolved V gene covers under half of the shortfall, and the cause of the remainder is unknown. The sample data list 85,000 to 130,000 clones, and approximately 80% of these were observed just once. The top ten constitute about 1.7% of the sample. The source material was PBMCs. The receptors here all came from a woman aged 40-49 years in good health and CMV-seronegative.

The V gene is TRBV19, the J gene TRBJ2-2, with TRBD1 matching over 9 bases. CDR3 length: 18 residues. The germline V gene encodes CDR1 LNHDA and CDR2 SQIVND (reference sequence). V dropped 5 bases and J dropped 0; count of bases not matched to a gene: 10. The CDR3 region is CASSQIRQGDPNTGELFF. The CDR3 DNA sequence: TGTGCCAGTAGTCAAATCCGACAGGGGGATCCGAACACCGGGGAGCTGTTTTTT.

The chain couples TRBV19 to TRBJ2-7; 10 bases are a match to TRBD2. Per the germline V gene, CDR1 is LNHDA and CDR2 is SQIVND (reference sequence). The ends lost 4 bases at V and 5 bases at J; junction bases unmatched: 14. The CDR3 runs 17 residues. This CDR3 reads CASSTLSSSGSVHEQYF. The CDR3 DNA follows: TGTGCCAGTAGTACCCTCAGCTCTAGCGGGAGCGTCCACGAGCAGTACTTC. Full variable domain (remainder filled in from reference TRBV19 and TRBJ2-7): DGGITQSPKYLFRKEGQNVTLSCEQNLNHDAMYWYRQDPGQGLRLIYYSQIVNDFQKGDIAEGYSVSREKKESFPLTVTSAQKNPTAFYLCASSTLSSSGSVHEQYFGPGTRLTVT.

J is TRBJ2-6 and V is TRBV5-1; 9 bases line up with TRBD1. This CDR3 region has 17 residues. Trimming cost V 4 bases and J 4 bases; bases outside gene matches: 9. From germline, CDR1 is SGHRS and CDR2 YFSETQ. The CDR3 coding sequence is TGCGCCAGCAGCGCACGGGACAGGGTAACCGGGGCCAACGTCCTGACTTTC. It encodes CASSARDRVTGANVLTF.

This sequence joins TRBV19 and TRBJ1-1, with TRBD1 identical over 9 bases. Germline-derived CDR1 and CDR2 are LNHDA and SQIVND (reference sequence). The CDR3 sequence is 15 residues long. V trimming: 4 bases; J trimming: 8 bases; junction bases outside the gene matches: 11. CDR3 DNA sequence: TGTGCCAGTAGTACCCGAATCAGGGACAGGGAAGAAGCTTTCTTT. As protein: CASSTRIRDREEAFF. The full variable domain, its missing parts supplied by reference TRBV19 and TRBJ1-1, is DGGITQSPKYLFRKEGQNVTLSCEQNLNHDAMYWYRQDPGQGLRLIYYSQIVNDFQKGDIAEGYSVSREKKESFPLTVTSAQKNPTAFYLCASSTRIRDREEAFFGQGTRLTVV.

The chain combines TRBV9 with TRBJ2-5; D is perhaps TRBD2 (6 bases). Trimming shortened V by 0 bases and J by 5 bases, and 11 bases separated the two germline ends. This CDR3 comprises 14 residues. Germline CDR1 SGDLS, CDR2 YYNGEE. The CDR3 DNA reads TGTGCCAGCAGCGTAGATACTAGCTTCGAGACCCAGTACTTC. It encodes CASSVDTSFETQYF.

The chain has TRBV9 and TRBJ2-1; 10 bases line up with TRBD2. Germline-derived CDR1 and CDR2 are SGDLS and YYNGEE. There are 18 residues in the CDR3. Germline trimming cut 0 bases from V and 9 bases from J; bases unmatched to any gene: 15. CDR3 amino acids: CASSVEDWTASGSREQFF. The CDR3 region has the DNA TGTGCCAGCAGCGTAGAGGATTGGACGGCTAGCGGGAGTCGTGAGCAGTTCTTC.

V is TRBV19 and J is TRBJ1-5, with 7 bases that match TRBD1. The CDR3 length is 18 residues. V gave up 7 bases and J gave up 5 bases; unmatched junction bases: 20. Germline CDR1 and CDR2: LNHDA and SQIVND (reference sequence). The CDR3 is CASKGTHRGFMVDQPQHF. Here the CDR3 DNA reads TGTGCCAGTAAAGGGACCCACAGGGGCTTTATGGTGGATCAGCCCCAGCATTTT.

The chain uses TRBV28 and TRBJ1-5, with a tentative D call TRBD1 (5 bases). Germline V gene sequence: CDR1 MDHEN, CDR2 SYDVKM. The CDR3 extends over 13 amino acids. V was cut by 5 bases and J by 7 bases, with 12 bases left in between. CDR3 bases: TGTGCCAGCAGTCTGACAGTGGGGCAGCCCCAGCATTTT. The encoded protein is CASSLTVGQPQHF. Full variable domain (remainder filled in from reference TRBV28 and TRBJ1-5): DVKVTQSSRYLVKRTGEKVFLECVQDMDHENMFWYRQDPGLGLRLIYFSYDVKMKEKGDIPEGYSVSREKKERFSLILESASTNQTSMYLCASSLTVGQPQHFGDGTRLSIL.

This clone was seen a handful of times. V is TRBV7-2 and J is TRBJ2-5; D is perhaps TRBD2 (5 bases). Deletions cut 4 bases from V and 6 bases from J, with 18 bases between. CDR3 length: 15 amino acids. Germline lookup yields CDR1 SGHTA and CDR2 FQGNSA. This chain's CDR3 is CASSSSIGKLQTQYF. The DNA for the CDR3 is TGTGCCAGCAGCTCTAGTATCGGGAAATTACAGACCCAGTACTTC.

This chain connects TRBV6-5 to TRBJ1-2; 7 bases agree with TRBD1. The CDR3 is made up of 12 amino acids. Germline assignment: CDR1 MNHEY and CDR2 SVGAGI. Trimming cost V 10 bases and J 8 bases; bases outside gene matches: 10. DNA for the CDR3: TGTGCCACTCGACAGGGAATGGGGGGCTACACCTTC. This gives the protein CATRQGMGGYTF.

Only a few counts were recorded for this clone. The chain has TRBV5-1 and TRBJ2-1; D gene ambiguous. Trimming shortened V by 0 bases and J by 4 bases, and 11 bases separated the two germline ends. The CDR3 spans 15 residues. Per the germline V gene, CDR1 is SGHRS and CDR2 is YFSETQ. DNA of the CDR3: TGCGCCAGCAGCTTGGCAGGCCTCACTTACAATGAGCAGTTCTTC. Protein product: CASSLAGLTYNEQFF.

This chain links TRBV5-4 with TRBJ2-7; tentative D call: TRBD1 (6 bases). The CDR3 is 15 residues long. Trimming took off 3 bases at V and 3 bases at J, with 16 bases between the two ends. Germline CDR1 is SGHNT and CDR2 is YYREEE (reference sequence). The CDR3 DNA follows: TGTGCCAGCAGCTCACCTTGGGACAACGGCTACGAGCAGTACTTC. Protein product: CASSSPWDNGYEQYF.

The chain has TRBV6-1 and TRBJ2-2, with D tentatively TRBD2 (7 bases). The V gene's germline CDR1 is MNHNS and CDR2 SASEGT. V was trimmed by 10 bases and J by 5 bases, leaving 17 bases between them. There are 14 residues in the CDR3. CDR3 DNA sequence: TGTGCCACCAGAGGGGGGGGATGGACCGGGGAGCTGTTTTTT. Encoded protein: CATRGGGWTGELFF.

J is TRBJ2-1 and V is TRBV5-1, with 13 bases aligning to TRBD2. This CDR3 region has 16 residues. J gave up 7 bases and V 2 bases, and 6 bases lay outside the gene matches. CDR1 is SGHRS and CDR2 is YFSETQ in the germline V gene. CDR3 in amino acids: CASSFELAGGPNEQFF. CDR3 DNA: TGCGCCAGCAGCTTCGAACTAGCGGGAGGGCCAAATGAGCAGTTCTTC. Combining the CDR3 with reference TRBV5-1 and TRBJ2-1 gives the whole variable domain KAGVTQTPRYLIKTRGQQVTLSCSPISGHRSVSWYQQTPGQGLQFLFEYFSETQRNKGNFPGRFSGRQFSNSRSEMNVSTLELGDSALYLCASSFELAGGPNEQFFGPGTRLTVL.

This clone was seen a few times. The V and J genes are TRBV30 and TRBJ1-6; TRBD1 is a possible D gene (6 bases). V lost 7 bases to trimming and J lost 4 bases, with 14 bases between them. Germline V lookup: CDR1 GTSNPN, CDR2 SVGIG (reference sequence). The CDR3 loop spans 14 amino acids. CDR3 nucleotide sequence: TGTGCCTCAAGGGGGTTCCCTTATAATTCACCCCTCCACTTT. As protein: CASRGFPYNSPLHF.

The genes are TRBV7-9 and TRBJ1-2, with TRBD1 as a possible D gene (5 bases). The CDR3 has 16 residues. Germline V gene sequence: CDR1 SEHNR, CDR2 FQNEAQ (reference sequence). Trimming removed 1 base from V and 6 bases from J, with 18 bases in between. Written as DNA, the CDR3 is TGTGCCAGCAGCTTAGGGAGGGGCAGGGAAGAAAATGGCTACACCTTC. Encoded protein: CASSLGRGREENGYTF.

The CDR3 spells CASRNRVEGGNTIYF. The CDR3 DNA reads as TGTGCCAGCAGAAACAGGGTGGAAGGTGGAAACACCATATATTTT. The rearrangement links TRBV6-6 to TRBJ1-3; possibly TRBD1 for D (6 bases). Looked up from germline, CDR1 is MNHNY and CDR2 is SVGAGI (reference sequence). The CDR3 is 15 residues long. The germline V and J ends were trimmed by 6 bases and 3 bases, with 15 bases remaining between them.

This clone was seen only a few times. The chain couples TRBV9 to TRBJ2-3; TRBD2 agrees at 9 bases. V dropped 2 bases and J dropped 5; count of bases not matched to a gene: 3. This CDR3 has 14 amino acids. In germline, CDR1 is SGDLS, CDR2 YYNGEE. The CDR3 DNA reads TGTGCCAGCAGCGTGGCAGCGGGAGGAGATACGCAGTATTTT. Encoded protein: CASSVAAGGDTQYF.

This chain uses TRBV5-8 with TRBJ2-7; D gene ambiguous. The V and J ends lost 3 bases and 4 bases respectively, with 11 bases between them. Germline V gene lookup returns CDR1 SGHTS and CDR2 YDEGEE. This CDR3 has 13 residues. This CDR3 reads CASSSRLMYEQYF. The DNA for the CDR3 is TGTGCCAGCAGCTCCCGTTTAATGTACGAGCAGTACTTC.

The V call is TRBV28, the J call TRBJ2-2; possibly TRBD2 for D (7 bases). V was shortened by 10 bases and J by 4 bases, with 13 bases between the two germline ends. The CDR3 spans 13 residues. Germline lookup yields CDR1 MDHEN and CDR2 SYDVKM. This chain's CDR3 is CAIQRGATGELFF. The CDR3 DNA follows: TGTGCCATCCAACGGGGGGCCACCGGGGAGCTGTTTTTT.

This clone has just a few counts. The rearrangement uses TRBV7-9 and TRBJ2-3; TRBD2 matches 7 bases. Germline-derived CDR1 and CDR2 are SEHNR and FQNEAQ (reference sequence). The ends lost 0 bases at V and 5 bases at J; junction bases unmatched: 5. The CDR3 sequence is 15 residues long. CDR3 DNA: TGTGCCAGCAGCTTAGCGGCTAGCGGACGAGATACGCAGTATTTT. Translating gives CASSLAASGRDTQYF.

CDR3 region: CAWSFSRTGGSYNEQFF. The CDR3 nucleotides read TGTGCCTGGAGTTTCTCCAGAACCGGAGGCTCCTACAATGAGCAGTTCTTC. The gene calls are TRBV30 and TRBJ2-1; D possibly corresponds to TRBD2 (5 bases). Germline CDR1 reads GTSNPN; CDR2 reads SVGIG (reference sequence). CDR3 size: 17 residues. Trimming left V 2 bases short and J 0 bases short, with 17 bases between. The full variable domain, its missing parts supplied by reference TRBV30 and TRBJ2-1, is SQTIHQWPATLVQPVGSPLSLECTVEGTSNPNLYWYRQAAGRGLQLLFYSVGIGQISSEVPQNLSASRPQDRQFILSSKKLLLSDSGFYLCAWSFSRTGGSYNEQFFGPGTRLTVL.

The CDR3 loop is CASSGRVPGQLLRTYEQYF. In nucleotides, the CDR3 is TGTGCCAGCAGCGGGCGGGTCCCGGGACAACTGTTACGAACCTACGAGCAGTACTTC. The V and J genes are TRBV5-5 and TRBJ2-7; D might be TRBD1 (6 bases). Germline V gives CDR1 SGHKS, CDR2 YYEKEE (reference sequence). The CDR3 totals 19 residues. The ends were cut back, 4 bases at V and 2 bases at J, with 28 bases in the middle.

The chain combines TRBV18 with TRBJ2-5; tentatively, D is TRBD1 (5 bases). The V end lost 1 base, the J end lost 3 bases, and 9 bases lay between the germline ends. CDR1 is KGHSH and CDR2 is LQKENI in the germline V gene. The CDR3 runs to 14 residues. The CDR3 coding sequence is TGTGCCAGCTCACCACTTGCAGGGAAAGAGACCCAGTACTTC. Its protein is CASSPLAGKETQYF.

V is TRBV7-9 and J is TRBJ2-7; D gene uncertain. This CDR3 is 14 amino acids long. CDR1 and CDR2 from the germline V gene are SEHNR and FQNEAQ (reference sequence). Trimming removed 4 bases from V and 5 bases from J, with 15 bases in between. CDR3 in amino acids: CASSSLLRIHEQYF. The CDR3 region has the DNA TGTGCCAGCAGCTCATTATTGAGGATCCACGAGCAGTACTTC.

This clone has more than one count but fewer than ten. This rearrangement joins TRBV5-1 to TRBJ2-2; TRBD2 aligns across 13 bases. V shed 8 bases and J 5 bases; nucleotides not matched to a gene: 15. The CDR3 loop spans 18 amino acids. CDR1 is SGHRS, CDR2 YFSETQ, per germline. CDR3 protein: CASIWTSGSPRGTGELFF. The CDR3 DNA follows: TGCGCCAGTATATGGACTAGCGGGAGCCCACGGGGGACCGGGGAGCTGTTTTTT.

V gene TRBV7-8 combines with J gene TRBJ1-1; 7 bases map to TRBD1. Per the germline V gene, CDR1 is SGHVS and CDR2 is FQNEAQ. The trim removed 1 base at V and 1 base at J, leaving 0 bases unmatched. CDR3 length: 14 amino acids. In DNA form, the CDR3 reads TGTGCCAGCAGCTTAGGGACAGGGAACACTGAAGCTTTCTTT. Translated: CASSLGTGNTEAFF.

This chain joins TRBV6-5 and TRBJ1-2; 9 bases line up with TRBD1. Germline CDR1 and CDR2: MNHEY and SVGAGI. The ends lost 4 bases at V and 7 bases at J; junction bases unmatched: 10. This CDR3 has 15 amino acids. The CDR3 DNA follows: TGTGCCAGCAGTTCGAGAGACAGGGGGTCGTTTGGCTACACCTTC. Its translation is CASSSRDRGSFGYTF.

This chain joins TRBV6-6 and TRBJ1-5; D is perhaps TRBD1 (5 bases). Trimming removed 0 bases at V and 5 bases at J, with 11 bases between. Germline-derived CDR1 and CDR2 are MNHNY and SVGAGI (reference sequence). The CDR3 is made up of 15 amino acids. CDR3 nucleotide sequence: TGTGCCAGCAGTTACTCGATCAGGGTGGATCAGCCCCAGCATTTT. Protein sequence: CASSYSIRVDQPQHF.

The rearrangement joins TRBV5-6 to TRBJ2-3; TRBD1 is a possible D gene (7 bases). The CDR3 is 14 amino acids. CDR1 is SGHDT, CDR2 YYEEEE, per germline. V was cut by 4 bases and J by 5 bases, with 14 bases left in between. The CDR3 DNA is TGTGCCAGCAGCGCTGGAGGGGGCGGAGATACGCAGTATTTT. It codes for CASSAGGGGDTQYF.

The chain employs TRBV6-5 and TRBJ1-2, with D possibly TRBD1 on 5 matching bases. V was cut by 4 bases and J by 6 bases, with 15 bases left in between. The CDR3 covers 14 residues. From germline, CDR1 is MNHEY and CDR2 SVGAGI. CDR3 nucleotides: TGTGCCAGCAGTTCCTCCAGGGTTTGGAATGGCTACACCTTC. This codes for CASSSSRVWNGYTF.